This passage covers 9 T cell receptor beta chains from one sample sequenced in a study of technical replicates of blood from a handful of donors. This table comes from immunoSEQ multiplex PCR, and its TCRdb copy is limited to in-frame clones, with some not included. The sample holds 55,000 to 85,000 clones, about 97% seen once. Sequences were obtained from T cells isolated from PBMCs. These receptors were obtained from a human donor in good health.

The gene calls are TRBV5-1 and TRBJ1-1; possible D gene TRBD1, 6 bases. The CDR3 spans 15 residues. The V and J ends lost 3 bases and 0 bases respectively, with 12 bases between them. CDR1 SGHRS and CDR2 YFSETQ come from the germline V gene. CDR3 sequence: CASSWTAPMNTEAFF. Here the CDR3 DNA reads TGCGCCAGCAGCTGGACAGCCCCCATGAACACTGAAGCTTTCTTT.

The J gene is TRBJ2-7, the V gene TRBV11-3, with 8 nucleotides matching TRBD1. Losses at the gene ends were 3 bases for V and 5 bases for J; bases not matched to a gene: 6. Germline CDR1 and CDR2: SGHNT and YENEEA. The CDR3 length is 14 residues. The CDR3 DNA reads TGTGCCAGCAGCTTCGGCAGGGGGCTAAACGAGCAGTACTTC. Protein product: CASSFGRGLNEQYF. The full variable domain, with the rest looked up from reference TRBV11-3 and TRBJ2-7, is EAGVVQSPRYKIIEKKQPVAFWCNPISGHNTLYWYLQNLGQGPELLIRYENEEAVDDSQLPKDRFSAERLKGVDSTLKIQPAELGDSAVYLCASSFGRGLNEQYFGPGTRLTVT.

This chain uses TRBV7-9 with TRBJ2-5, with 11 bases matching TRBD2. Trimming at V came to 6 bases and at J to 5 bases, leaving 20 bases not matched to a gene. The CDR3 totals 19 residues. Germline CDR1 and CDR2: SEHNR and FQNEAQ (reference sequence). CDR3 amino acids: CASRETIGLAGPWGETQYF. The CDR3 DNA is TGTGCCAGCAGAGAGACTATAGGACTAGCGGGTCCTTGGGGGGAGACCCAGTACTTC.

The chain couples TRBV9 to TRBJ2-3; the D gene is possibly TRBD2 (5 bases). The CDR3 contains 18 residues. Germline assignment: CDR1 SGDLS and CDR2 YYNGEE. V shed 4 bases and J shed 2 bases, with 23 bases lying between them. DNA of the CDR3: TGTGCCAGCAGCACCTCTGGGGAGTCCTATAGCCCCACAGATACGCAGTATTTT. It codes for CASSTSGESYSPTDTQYF.

CDR3 in amino acids: CASSLHRQGVGNQPQHF. DNA of the CDR3: TGTGCCAGCAGCCTACACCGACAGGGGGTAGGCAATCAGCCCCAGCATTTT. The genes are TRBV7-9 and TRBJ1-5; 9 bases are a match to TRBD1. Germline CDR1 and CDR2: SEHNR and FQNEAQ (reference sequence). J lost 2 bases, V lost 5 bases, and 10 bases had no gene match. The CDR3 totals 17 residues.

The chain carries TRBV5-6 and TRBJ1-2; 7 bases fit TRBD1. The CDR3 is 16 amino acids. V gave up 6 bases and J gave up 4 bases; unmatched junction bases: 15. Germline CDR1 SGHDT, CDR2 YYEEEE. The CDR3 bases are TGTGCCAGCACCACCAATCCGGGACAGCACCTCTATGGCTACACCTTC. Translation: CASTTNPGQHLYGYTF.

The CDR3 loop reads CASSYSEGYTF. For the CDR3, the DNA is TGTGCCAGCAGTTACTCGGAGGGCTACACCTTC. V is TRBV6-6 and J is TRBJ1-2; D gene uncertain. The CDR3 consists of 11 residues. V lost 0 bases and J lost 8, with 4 bases in between. Germline CDR1 and CDR2: MNHNY and SVGAGI (reference sequence).

The CDR3 protein is CASSFIRDRGFYEQYF. The CDR3 DNA sequence: TGTGCCAGCAGCTTCATCAGGGACAGGGGCTTCTACGAGCAGTACTTC. The V gene is TRBV11-2, the J gene TRBJ2-7; TRBD1 aligns across 10 bases. V was clipped by 3 bases and J by 3 bases; unmatched bases: 8. The CDR3 has 16 amino acids. Germline V gene lookup returns CDR1 SGHAT and CDR2 FQNNGV.

The chain joins TRBV5-1 to TRBJ2-7; possibly TRBD1 for D (6 bases). Trimming took off 1 base at V and 3 bases at J, with 14 bases between the two ends. The germline gives CDR1 SGHRS, CDR2 YFSETQ. CDR3 size: 15 residues. This CDR3 is CASSLQPTGYYEQYF. The CDR3 nucleotides read TGCGCCAGCAGCTTGCAGCCGACAGGCTACTACGAGCAGTACTTC. Looking up the rest from reference TRBV5-1 and TRBJ2-7 gives the full variable domain: KAGVTQTPRYLIKTRGQQVTLSCSPISGHRSVSWYQQTPGQGLQFLFEYFSETQRNKGNFPGRFSGRQFSNSRSEMNVSTLELGDSALYLCASSLQPTGYYEQYFGPGTRLTVT.